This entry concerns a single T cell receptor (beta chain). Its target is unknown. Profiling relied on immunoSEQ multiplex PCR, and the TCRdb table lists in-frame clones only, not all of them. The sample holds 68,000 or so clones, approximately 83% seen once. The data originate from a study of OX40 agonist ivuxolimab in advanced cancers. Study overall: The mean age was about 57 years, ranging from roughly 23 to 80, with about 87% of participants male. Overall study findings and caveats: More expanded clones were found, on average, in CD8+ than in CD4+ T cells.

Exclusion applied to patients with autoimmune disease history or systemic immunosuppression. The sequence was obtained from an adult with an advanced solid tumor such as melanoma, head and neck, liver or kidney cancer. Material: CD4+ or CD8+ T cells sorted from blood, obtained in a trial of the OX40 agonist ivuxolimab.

This CDR3 is CATQTGVNTEAFF. The CDR3 DNA is TGTGCCACCCAGACGGGGGTGAACACTGAAGCTTTCTTT. V gene TRBV6-1 combines with J gene TRBJ1-1, with D possibly matching TRBD1 (5 bases). Trimming cost V 10 bases and J 0 bases, with 12 bases left between them. The germline V gene encodes CDR1 MNHNS and CDR2 SASEGT. There are 13 residues in the CDR3.